This passage covers 2 T cell receptor beta chains from one sample sequenced in a study of post-analysis software for immune sequencing data (dated by TCRdb to about 2015). What the research found in general, with its limitations: Patients showed significantly higher frequencies than controls for a handful of TRBV segments, among them TRBV5-6, TRBV5-1 and TRBV20-1.

The method behind the library was PCR. The instrument given in TCRdb is Illumina HiSeq 2500. Unique molecular identifiers were incorporated into TCR beta cDNA libraries to reduce PCR and sequencing biases. TCRdb trimmed public reads at Q25 via fastp, called clones via MiXCR and kept in-frame beta chains. A single entry per CDR3 protein holds the most common genes and DNA from its merged rows. The sample data list around 440,000 distinct CDR3 sequences, and roughly 45% of these were observed just once. About 12% of the sample is in the top ten clones. No cognate antigen is known for these TCRs. Specimen: blood. These receptors all stem from a girl between 5 and 17 years old with multiple sclerosis.

The V gene is TRBV14, the J gene TRBJ2-1; a weak D match, TRBD2 (7 bases). CDR1 is SGHDN and CDR2 is FVKESK in the germline V gene. There are 13 residues in the CDR3. Trimming cost V 0 bases and J 12 bases, with 12 bases left between them. The DNA for the CDR3 is TGTGCCAGCAGCCAAGATGCGGGGGCCACGCAGTTCTTC. Protein product: CASSQDAGATQFF.

The rearrangement uses TRBV12-3 or TRBV12-4 and TRBJ1-5; D not certain. Trimming removed 8 bases from V and 3 bases from J, with 11 bases in between. CDR3 length equals 13 residues. The CDR3 is CASGSLLNQPQHF. As DNA, the CDR3 is TGTGCCAGCGGATCCCTTCTCAATCAGCCCCAGCATTTT.